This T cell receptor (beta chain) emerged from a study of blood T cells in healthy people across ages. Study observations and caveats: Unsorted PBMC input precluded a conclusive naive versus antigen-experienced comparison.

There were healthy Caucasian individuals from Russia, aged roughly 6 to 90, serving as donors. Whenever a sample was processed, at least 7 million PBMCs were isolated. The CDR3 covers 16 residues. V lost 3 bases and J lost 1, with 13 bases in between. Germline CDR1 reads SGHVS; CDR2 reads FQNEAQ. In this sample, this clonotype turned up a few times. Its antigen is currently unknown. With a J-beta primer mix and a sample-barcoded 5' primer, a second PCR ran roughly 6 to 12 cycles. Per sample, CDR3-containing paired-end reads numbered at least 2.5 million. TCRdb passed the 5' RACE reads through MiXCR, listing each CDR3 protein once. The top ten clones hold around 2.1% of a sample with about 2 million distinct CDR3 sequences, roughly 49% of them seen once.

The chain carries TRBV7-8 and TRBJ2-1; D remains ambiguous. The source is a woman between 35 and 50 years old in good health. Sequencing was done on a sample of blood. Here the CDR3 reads CASSLGSVSSYNEQFF. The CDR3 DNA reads TGTGCCAGCAGCTTGGGATCAGTATCATCCTACAATGAGCAGTTCTTC.